These 18 T cell receptor beta chains were sequenced from one sample in a study of molecular identifiers for immune sequencing clone quantification. TCRdb processed the PCR reads anew with MiXCR; each CDR3 protein has one entry. The sample lists 250,000 to 350,000 distinct CDR3 sequences; about a fifth were seen once. Sample: naive CD8+ T cells from blood, with Jurkat cell RNA spiked in. Subset given: FACS-sorted CD8+CD4-CCR7+CD45RA+ naive T cells. The receptors were gathered from a human donor in good health. Some libraries in this study had Jurkat cell RNA spiked in.

This clonotype was observed many times. Germline is not matched at one junction end, which may reflect a read error. The J gene is TRBJ2-7, the V gene TRBV27, with a weak D call TRBD2 (6 bases). This CDR3 has 15 amino acids. CDR1 MNHEY and CDR2 SMNVEV come from the germline V gene (reference sequence). As DNA, the CDR3 is TGTGCCAGCAGCGCGGGACGGCCGGGATCCTCCGAGCAGTACTTC. Amino acids: CASSAGRPGSSEQYF.

This clonotype was seen only a few times. The genes are TRBV2 and TRBJ2-3; 7 bases align to TRBD2. The V gene's germline CDR1 is SNHLY and CDR2 FYNNEI. The junction had 6 bases not matched to a gene; V was cut back by 7 bases and J by 2 bases. The CDR3 extends over 14 amino acids. The DNA for the CDR3 is TGTGCCAGCAATGGGCGGGGGTACACAGATACGCAGTATTTT. Its protein product is CASNGRGYTDTQYF.

This clonotype was recorded at least ten times. The chain carries TRBV4-1 and TRBJ2-7; weak D call: TRBD1 (6 bases). CDR3 length: 13 amino acids. Trimming pared 5 bases from V and 5 bases from J, leaving 13 bases between. Germline V gene data show CDR1 as MGHRA and CDR2 as YSYEKL. The DNA for the CDR3 is TGCGCCAGCAGCGACGGGACAATCCACGAGCAGTACTTC. Translating it yields CASSDGTIHEQYF.

This clonotype was found many times. V is TRBV28 and J is TRBJ1-5; maybe TRBD1 (5 bases). Trimming took 3 bases from V and 4 from J, leaving 13 bases between them. This CDR3 has 15 amino acids. Germline V gene lookup returns CDR1 MDHEN and CDR2 SYDVKM. This CDR3 is CASSLRGLGNQPQHF. Here the CDR3 DNA reads TGTGCCAGCAGTTTGCGGGGGTTGGGAAATCAGCCCCAGCATTTT.

Note on this clonotype: One base away lies a much larger clone, so this may be a sequencing read error. Here the CDR3 omits its conserved ending phenylalanine or tryptophan, so a read error is the likely source. The V gene is TRBV28, the J gene TRBJ2-3; the match to TRBD2 covers 13 bases. The CDR3 runs 16 residues. V shed 8 bases, J shed 0 bases, and the junction held 5 bases outside the gene matches. The germline V gene encodes CDR1 MDHEN and CDR2 SYDVKM. CDR3 region: CASRTSGGSSTDTQYL. The CDR3 DNA is TGTGCCAGCCGGACTAGCGGGGGATCTAGCACAGATACGCAGTATCTT.

The rearrangement links TRBV10-2 to TRBJ2-3; D possibly corresponds to TRBD2 (6 bases). Trimming removed 8 bases at V and 3 bases at J, with 24 bases between. This CDR3 is built from 17 residues. Germline-derived CDR1 and CDR2 are WSHSY and SAAADI. The CDR3 protein is CASGVSVGGKRTDTQYF. Here the CDR3 DNA reads TGCGCCAGCGGGGTCTCGGTGGGCGGGAAAAGGACAGATACGCAGTATTTT.

The table lists this clonotype with many counts. The chain employs TRBV4-3 and TRBJ2-1; D perhaps matches TRBD1 (5 bases). The V end lost 4 bases, the J end lost 4 bases, and 8 bases lay between the germline ends. This CDR3 spans 13 amino acids. In germline, CDR1 is LGHNA, CDR2 YSLEER. For the CDR3, the DNA is TGCGCCAGCAGCCGAACAGGATACAATGAGCAGTTCTTC. Translating it yields CASSRTGYNEQFF.

This clonotype was counted between two and nine times. The V and J genes are TRBV13 and TRBJ2-7, with TRBD1 as a possible D gene (5 bases). Per germline, CDR1 PRHDT and CDR2 FYEKMQ (reference sequence). This CDR3 spans 14 amino acids. V lost 3 bases to trimming and J lost 2 bases, with 11 bases between them. CDR3 nucleotides: TGTGCCAGCAGCTTCCGACAGATCGCCTACGAGCAGTACTTC. Translated, it gives CASSFRQIAYEQYF.

This clonotype was counted ten times or more. The gene calls are TRBV2 and TRBJ1-5; possibly TRBD1 for D (5 bases). Germline CDR1 reads SNHLY; CDR2 reads FYNNEI. Trimming stripped 6 bases from V and 0 bases from J, with 12 bases between. This CDR3 region has 15 residues. The CDR3 coding sequence is TGTGCCAGCAGCGGGGACGGTCATAGCAATCAGCCCCAGCATTTT. It is translated as CASSGDGHSNQPQHF.

The chain joins TRBV9 to TRBJ1-1; unclear D gene. Trimming removed 0 bases at V and 3 bases at J, with 12 bases between. This CDR3 contains 15 residues. Germline V gene lookup returns CDR1 SGDLS and CDR2 YYNGEE. CDR3: CASSVGFGPDTEAFF. CDR3 coding DNA: TGTGCCAGCAGCGTAGGGTTTGGTCCCGACACTGAAGCTTTCTTT.

Ten or more counts support this clonotype. This sequence joins TRBV6-2 or TRBV6-3 and TRBJ1-5; D uncertain. Germline-derived CDR1 and CDR2 are MNHEY and SVGEGT. CDR3 length: 14 residues. The V end lost 0 bases, the J end lost 0 bases, and 3 bases lay between the germline ends. CDR3 in DNA: TGTGCCAGCAGTTACTCTGGTAGCAATCAGCCCCAGCATTTT. This gives the protein CASSYSGSNQPQHF.

This clonotype was seen a handful of times. The CDR3 does not close with the conserved phenylalanine or tryptophan, likely indicating a read error. Here the CDR3 reads CATSRDIGHTEAFL. In nucleotides, the CDR3 is TGTGCCACCAGCAGAGATATCGGTCACACTGAAGCTTTCCTT. The chain carries TRBV15 and TRBJ1-1, with no clear D. The germline V gene has CDR1 LNHNV and CDR2 YYDKDF (reference sequence). The ends were cut back, 0 bases at V and 3 bases at J, with 8 bases in the middle. This CDR3 comprises 14 residues.

As to this clonotype: A much larger clone lies a single base off, so this may be a read error. The gene calls are TRBV4-3 and TRBJ2-5; D is perhaps TRBD1 (7 bases). With 10 bases removed from V and 7 bases from J, the gap between germline ends came to 19 bases. In germline, CDR1 is LGHNA, CDR2 YSLEER. This CDR3 is 13 amino acids long. Here the CDR3 reads CATGQDVGGTQYF. The CDR3 DNA reads as TGCGCCACCGGACAGGACGTGGGGGGGACCCAGTACTTC.

The V and J genes are TRBV10-3 and TRBJ2-3; D is possibly TRBD1 (6 bases). Germline V gives CDR1 ENHRY, CDR2 SYGVKD. V shed 5 bases and J shed 1 base, with 7 bases lying between them. CDR3 size: 13 residues. The CDR3 DNA is TGTGCCATCAGTTACAGGGGCACAGATACGCAGTATTTT. Its protein is CAISYRGTDTQYF.

This clonotype came up a few times. The rearrangement links TRBV19 to TRBJ2-3, with 8 bases identical to TRBD1. This CDR3 contains 14 residues. V gave up 7 bases and J gave up 1 base; unmatched junction bases: 4. Germline CDR1 LNHDA, CDR2 SQIVND (reference sequence). The CDR3 bases are TGTGCCAGTACTGGACAGGGAGGCACAGATACGCAGTATTTT. It encodes CASTGQGGTDTQYF.

The V and J genes are TRBV19 and TRBJ2-3; 8 bases align to TRBD2. V lost 9 bases, J lost 2 bases, and 10 bases stayed unmatched. The CDR3 sequence is 15 residues long. Germline values: CDR1 LNHDA, CDR2 SQIVND (reference sequence). CDR3: CASTGGGLDTDTQYF. CDR3 sequence (DNA): TGTGCCAGCACGGGGGGGGGTTTGGACACAGATACGCAGTATTTT.

This clonotype showed up many times. The chain carries TRBV20-1 and TRBJ2-7; TRBD2 matches 8 bases. Germline CDR1 and CDR2: DFQATT and SNEGSKA (reference sequence). Germline trimming cut 2 bases from V and 2 bases from J; bases unmatched to any gene: 5. The CDR3 runs 14 residues. CDR3 nucleotide sequence: TGCAGTGCTAGACCACTAGCGGACACCTACGAGCAGTACTTC. This gives the protein CSARPLADTYEQYF.

There are many counts of this clonotype. This chain uses TRBV7-9 with TRBJ2-3; 11 bases line up with TRBD2. With V trimmed by 8 bases and J by 1 base, 8 bases remained unmatched. CDR1 is SEHNR and CDR2 is FQNEAQ in the germline V gene (reference sequence). The CDR3 contains 16 residues. Written as DNA, the CDR3 is TGTGCCAGCGACGTACTAGCGGGAGTCGGCACAGATACGCAGTATTTT. It encodes CASDVLAGVGTDTQYF.